This record covers a single T cell receptor (beta chain). In this sample, this clonotype turned up many times. There is no known antigen for this receptor. No base qualities exist here, and no much larger clone lies one base off it. This sample is drawn from a study of T-cell reconstitution after alpha-beta-depleted transplantation in children (dated by TCRdb to the mid-2010s). Study-level background: T-cell immune reconstitution after TCRalphabeta/CD19-depleted allogeneic hematopoietic cell transplantation in children was quantitatively tracked in the study by means of TCR repertoire profiling. General conclusions and limits of the study: The apparently early recovery of alphabetaT-cell counts about two months after transplant reportedly depended on only several hundred rapidly expanded clones that came from non-depleted graft cells. In some patients, high TCRbeta diversity at day 60 was attributed to recipient T cells and intrathymic progenitors that had survived conditioning. Over subsequent months, a decline in hyperexpanded clone frequencies was noted, and after one year, T-cell counts and TCRbeta diversity were mostly ascribed to newly produced T cells.

The treatment or condition label here, explained by the study, means: allogeneic hematopoietic cell transplantation with graft depleted of TCRalphabeta T cells and CD19 B cells. The transplant recipients were children given TCRalphabeta/CD19-depleted allogeneic hematopoietic cell grafts. V and J are truncated by 7 bases and 0 bases respectively, leaving an intervening sequence of 18 bases. Including cysteine and phenylalanine, the CDR3 has 16 amino acids. The kept DNA is CDR3 alone, 48 bases in frame from the first base. The germline V gene supplies CDR1 MNHEY and CDR2 SVGEGT. The protocol used for the library was PCR. Sequencing was carried out with an Illumina HiSeq 2500. To normalize quantification of the TCRbeta repertoire, the TCR libraries were built with molecular barcoding that relied on unique molecular identifiers. The public reads were run again by TCRdb, first through fastp at Q25 and then through MiXCR, and only productive beta chains were kept. Each record represents a unique CDR3 protein, reported with the most common genes and DNA among its rows. The table for this sample lists approximately 110,000 distinct CDR3 sequences; around 23% of them were counted only once. Roughly a tenth of the sample is in the top ten clones.

This receptor was identified in a male patient under 10 years old who had a stem cell transplant for chronic granulomatous disease, so the T cells may come from the graft donor. The chain links TRBV6-2 or TRBV6-3 with TRBJ1-1; the D gene cannot be named for sure. The sample here was PBMCs, mostly from graft donor cells, taken 180 days after TCRalphabeta/CD19-depleted stem cell transplant. The DNA sequence reads TGTGCCAGCACACCGGGATCCCAGACTCTGAACACTGAAGCTTTCTTT. This is translated as CASTPGSQTLNTEAFF.